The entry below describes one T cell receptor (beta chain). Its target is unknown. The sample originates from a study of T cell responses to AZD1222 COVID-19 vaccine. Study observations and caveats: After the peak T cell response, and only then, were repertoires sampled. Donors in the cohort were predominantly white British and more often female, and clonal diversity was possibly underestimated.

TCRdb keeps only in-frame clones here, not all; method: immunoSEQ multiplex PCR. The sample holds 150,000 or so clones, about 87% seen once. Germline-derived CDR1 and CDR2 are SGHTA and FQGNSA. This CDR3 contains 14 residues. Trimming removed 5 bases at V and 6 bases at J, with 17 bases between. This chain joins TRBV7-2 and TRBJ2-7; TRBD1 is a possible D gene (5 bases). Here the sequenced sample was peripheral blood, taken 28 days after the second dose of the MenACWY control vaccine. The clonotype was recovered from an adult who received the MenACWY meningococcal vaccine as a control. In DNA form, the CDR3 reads TGTGCCAGCAGCCCGGCGTCAGGGAATGGCGAGCAGTACTTC. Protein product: CASSPASGNGEQYF.